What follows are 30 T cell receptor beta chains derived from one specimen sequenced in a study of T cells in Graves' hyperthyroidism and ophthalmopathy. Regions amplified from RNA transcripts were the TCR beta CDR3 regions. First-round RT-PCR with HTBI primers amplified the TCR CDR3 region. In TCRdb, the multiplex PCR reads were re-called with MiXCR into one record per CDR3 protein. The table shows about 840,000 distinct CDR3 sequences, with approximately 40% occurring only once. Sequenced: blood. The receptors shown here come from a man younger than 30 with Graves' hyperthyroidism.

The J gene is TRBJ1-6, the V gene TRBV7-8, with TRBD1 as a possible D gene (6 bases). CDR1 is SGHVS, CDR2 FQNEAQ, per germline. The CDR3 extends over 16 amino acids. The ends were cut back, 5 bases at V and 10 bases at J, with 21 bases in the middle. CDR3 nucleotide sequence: TGTGCCAGCAGCCATCAGCCGAGGGGGGGACGGTCACCCCTCCACTTT. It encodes CASSHQPRGGRSPLHF. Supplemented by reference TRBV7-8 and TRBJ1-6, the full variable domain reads GAGVSQSPRYKVAKRGQDVALRCDPISGHVSLFWYQQALGQGPEFLTYFQNEAQLDKSGLPSDRFFAERPEGSVSTLKIQRTQQEDSAVYLCASSHQPRGGRSPLHFGNGTRLTVT.

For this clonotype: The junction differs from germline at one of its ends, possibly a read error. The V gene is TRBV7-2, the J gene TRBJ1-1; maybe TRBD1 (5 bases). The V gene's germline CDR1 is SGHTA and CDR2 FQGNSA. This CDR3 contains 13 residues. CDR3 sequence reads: CASSPSSGTEALF. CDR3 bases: TGTGCCAGCAGCCCATCCTCTGGGACTGAAGCTCTCTTT.

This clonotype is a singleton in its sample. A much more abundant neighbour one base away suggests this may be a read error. CDR3 coding DNA: TGCAGTGCAACCGGGACAATGAATGAAAAACTGTTTTTT. Amino acid sequence: CSATGTMNEKLFF. The genes are TRBV20-1 and TRBJ1-4; a weak D match, TRBD1 (6 bases). With 6 bases removed from V and 5 bases from J, the gap between germline ends came to 13 bases. Germline V gene lookup returns CDR1 DFQATT and CDR2 SNEGSKA (reference sequence). The CDR3 spans 13 residues.

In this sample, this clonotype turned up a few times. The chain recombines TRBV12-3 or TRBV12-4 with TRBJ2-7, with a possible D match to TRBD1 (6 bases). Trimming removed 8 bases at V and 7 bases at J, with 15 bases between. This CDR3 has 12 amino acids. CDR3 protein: CASGIQGTEQYF. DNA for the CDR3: TGTGCCAGCGGCATTCAGGGGACGGAGCAGTACTTC.

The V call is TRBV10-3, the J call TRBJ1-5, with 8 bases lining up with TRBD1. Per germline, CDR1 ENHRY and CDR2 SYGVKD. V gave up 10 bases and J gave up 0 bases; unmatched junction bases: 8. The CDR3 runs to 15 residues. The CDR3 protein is CATTGTGLSNQPQHF. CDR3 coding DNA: TGTGCCACAACCGGGACAGGACTTAGCAATCAGCCCCAGCATTTT.

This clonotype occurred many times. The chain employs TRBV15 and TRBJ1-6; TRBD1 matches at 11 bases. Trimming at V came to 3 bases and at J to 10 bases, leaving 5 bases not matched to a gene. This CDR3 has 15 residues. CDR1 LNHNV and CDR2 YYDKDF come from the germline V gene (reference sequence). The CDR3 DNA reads TGTGCCACCAGCAGGGGACAGGGGGGGAGCTCACCCCTCCACTTT. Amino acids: CATSRGQGGSSPLHF.

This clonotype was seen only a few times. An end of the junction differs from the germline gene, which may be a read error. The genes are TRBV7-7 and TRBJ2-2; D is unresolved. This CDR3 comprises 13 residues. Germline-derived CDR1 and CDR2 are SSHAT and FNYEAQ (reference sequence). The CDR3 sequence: CASSSQITGELFF. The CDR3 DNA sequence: TGTGCTAGCAGCTCACAGATCACCGGGGAGCTGTTTTTT.

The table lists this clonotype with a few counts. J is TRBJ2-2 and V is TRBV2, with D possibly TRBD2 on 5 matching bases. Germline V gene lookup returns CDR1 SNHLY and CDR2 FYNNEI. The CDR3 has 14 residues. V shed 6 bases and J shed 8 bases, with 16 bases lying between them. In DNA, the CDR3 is TGTGCCAGCAGCCCGGGGTCCGGCCCGGGGGAGCTGTTTTTT. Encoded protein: CASSPGSGPGELFF.

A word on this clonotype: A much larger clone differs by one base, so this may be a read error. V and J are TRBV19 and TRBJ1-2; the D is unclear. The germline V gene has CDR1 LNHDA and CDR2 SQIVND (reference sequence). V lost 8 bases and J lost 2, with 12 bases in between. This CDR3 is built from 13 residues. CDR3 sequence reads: CASLDGQNYGYTF. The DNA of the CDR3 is TGTGCCAGTTTGGACGGCCAGAACTATGGCTACACCTTC.

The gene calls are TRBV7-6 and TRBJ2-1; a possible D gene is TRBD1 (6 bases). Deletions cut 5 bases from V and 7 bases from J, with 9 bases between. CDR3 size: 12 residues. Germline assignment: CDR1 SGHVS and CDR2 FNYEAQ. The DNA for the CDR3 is TGTGCCAGCAGCCAAACAGGGAATGAGCAGTTCTTC. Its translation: CASSQTGNEQFF.

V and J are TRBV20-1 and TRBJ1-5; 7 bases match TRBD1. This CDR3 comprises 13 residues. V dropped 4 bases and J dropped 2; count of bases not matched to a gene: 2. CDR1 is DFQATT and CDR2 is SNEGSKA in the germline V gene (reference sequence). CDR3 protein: CSAMTGRNQPQHF. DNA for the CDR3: TGCAGTGCTATGACAGGGCGCAATCAGCCCCAGCATTTT.

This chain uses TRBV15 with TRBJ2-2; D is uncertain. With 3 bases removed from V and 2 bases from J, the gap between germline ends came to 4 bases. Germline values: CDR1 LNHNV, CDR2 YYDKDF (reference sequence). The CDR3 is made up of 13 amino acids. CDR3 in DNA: TGTGCCACCAGCAGCGAAAACACCGGGGAGCTGTTTTTT. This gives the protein CATSSENTGELFF.

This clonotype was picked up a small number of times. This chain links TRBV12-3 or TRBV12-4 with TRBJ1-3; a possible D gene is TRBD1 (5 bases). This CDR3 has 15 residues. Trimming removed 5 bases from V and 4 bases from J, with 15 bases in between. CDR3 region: CASSPQGLVGNTIYF. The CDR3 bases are TGTGCCAGCAGTCCGCAGGGTCTGGTCGGAAACACCATATATTTT.

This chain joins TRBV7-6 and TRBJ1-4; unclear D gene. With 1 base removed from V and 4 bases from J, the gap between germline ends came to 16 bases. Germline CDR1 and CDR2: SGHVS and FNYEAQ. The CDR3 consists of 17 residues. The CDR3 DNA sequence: TGTGCCAGCAGCTTAGACGGTCGGGTGGCGGATAATGAAAAACTGTTTTTT. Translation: CASSLDGRVADNEKLFF.

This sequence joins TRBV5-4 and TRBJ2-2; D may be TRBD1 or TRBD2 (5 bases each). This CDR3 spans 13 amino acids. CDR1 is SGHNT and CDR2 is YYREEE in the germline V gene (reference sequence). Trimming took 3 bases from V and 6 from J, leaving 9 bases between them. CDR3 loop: CASSWGKAGELFF. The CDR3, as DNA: TGTGCCAGCAGCTGGGGGAAGGCCGGGGAGCTGTTTTTT. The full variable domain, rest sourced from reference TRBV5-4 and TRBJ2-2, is ETGVTQSPTHLIKTRGQQVTLRCSSQSGHNTVSWYQQALGQGPQFIFQYYREEENGRGNFPPRFSGLQFPNYSSELNVNALELDDSALYLCASSWGKAGELFFGEGSRLTVL.

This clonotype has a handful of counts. CDR3 DNA sequence: TGTGCCAGCAGTTACGCTAGCGGGGTCCAAGAGACCCAGTACTTC. Translating it yields CASSYASGVQETQYF. V is TRBV6-8 and J is TRBJ2-5; 9 positions agree with TRBD2. V lost 2 bases, J lost 1 base, and 2 bases stayed unmatched. CDR3 length: 15 residues. The germline CDR1 and CDR2 sequences are MNHGY and SAAAGT.

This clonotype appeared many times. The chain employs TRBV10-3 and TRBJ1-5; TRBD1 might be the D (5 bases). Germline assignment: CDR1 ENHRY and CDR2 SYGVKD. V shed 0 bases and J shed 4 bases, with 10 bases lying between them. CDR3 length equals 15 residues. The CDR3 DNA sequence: TGTGCCATCAGTGAGTCGGGAGGGGAGAATCAGCCCCAGCATTTT. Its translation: CAISESGGENQPQHF.

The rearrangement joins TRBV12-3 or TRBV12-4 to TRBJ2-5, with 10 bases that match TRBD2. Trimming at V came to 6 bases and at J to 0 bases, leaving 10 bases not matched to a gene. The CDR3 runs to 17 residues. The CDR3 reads CASSFDSSGGHQETQYF. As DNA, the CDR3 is TGTGCCAGCAGCTTTGACAGTAGCGGGGGGCACCAAGAGACCCAGTACTTC.

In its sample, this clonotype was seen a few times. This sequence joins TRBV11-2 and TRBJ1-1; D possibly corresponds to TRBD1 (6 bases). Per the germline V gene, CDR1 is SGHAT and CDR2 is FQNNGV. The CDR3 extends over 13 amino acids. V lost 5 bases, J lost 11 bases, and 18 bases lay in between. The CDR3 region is CASSLTGAVSAFF. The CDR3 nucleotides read TGTGCCAGCAGCCTGACAGGTGCGGTTTCGGCTTTCTTT.

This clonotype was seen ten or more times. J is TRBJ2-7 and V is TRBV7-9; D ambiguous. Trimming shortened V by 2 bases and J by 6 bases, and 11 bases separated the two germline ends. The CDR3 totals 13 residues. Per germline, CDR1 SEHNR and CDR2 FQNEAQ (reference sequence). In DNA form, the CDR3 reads TGTGCCAGCAGCTTAAGGCTTTTTGCCGAGCAGTACTTC. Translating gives CASSLRLFAEQYF.

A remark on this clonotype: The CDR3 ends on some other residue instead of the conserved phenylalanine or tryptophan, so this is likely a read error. This chain's CDR3 is CASSQEGAGTNYGYTL. CDR3 in DNA: TGCGCCAGCAGCCAAGAAGGGGCAGGTACGAACTATGGCTACACCCTC. The chain joins TRBV9 to TRBJ1-2; D possibly corresponds to TRBD1 (5 bases). CDR3 length: 16 amino acids. Per germline, CDR1 SGDLS and CDR2 YYNGEE.

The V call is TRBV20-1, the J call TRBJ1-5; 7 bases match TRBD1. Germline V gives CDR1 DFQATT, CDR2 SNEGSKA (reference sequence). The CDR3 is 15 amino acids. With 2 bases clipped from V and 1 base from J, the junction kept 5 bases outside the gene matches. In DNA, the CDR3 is TGCAGTGCTAGATCCGGGACAGTAAGCAATCAGCCCCAGCATTTT. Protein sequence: CSARSGTVSNQPQHF.

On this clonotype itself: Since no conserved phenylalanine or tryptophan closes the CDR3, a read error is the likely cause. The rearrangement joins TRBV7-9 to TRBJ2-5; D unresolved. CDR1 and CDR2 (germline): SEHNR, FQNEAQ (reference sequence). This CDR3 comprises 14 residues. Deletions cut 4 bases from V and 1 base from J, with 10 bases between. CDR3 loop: CASSSRPTQETQYL. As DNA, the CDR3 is TGTGCCAGCAGCTCGAGACCAACCCAAGAGACCCAGTACCTC.

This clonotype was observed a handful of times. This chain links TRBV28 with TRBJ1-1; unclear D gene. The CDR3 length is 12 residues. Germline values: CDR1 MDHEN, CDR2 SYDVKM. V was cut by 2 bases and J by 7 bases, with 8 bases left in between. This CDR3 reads CASSLQWNEAFF. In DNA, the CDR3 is TGTGCCAGCAGTTTACAGTGGAATGAAGCTTTCTTT.

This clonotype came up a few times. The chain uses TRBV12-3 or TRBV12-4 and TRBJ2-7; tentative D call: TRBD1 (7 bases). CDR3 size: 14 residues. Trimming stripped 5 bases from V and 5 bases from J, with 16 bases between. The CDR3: CASSPGGMRDEQYF. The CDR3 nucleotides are TGTGCCAGCAGTCCAGGGGGGATGAGGGACGAGCAGTACTTC.

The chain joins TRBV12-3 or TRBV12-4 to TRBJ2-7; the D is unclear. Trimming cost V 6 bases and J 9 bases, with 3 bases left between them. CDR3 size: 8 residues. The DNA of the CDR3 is TGTGCCAGCAGCTCGCAGTACTTC. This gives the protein CASSSQYF.

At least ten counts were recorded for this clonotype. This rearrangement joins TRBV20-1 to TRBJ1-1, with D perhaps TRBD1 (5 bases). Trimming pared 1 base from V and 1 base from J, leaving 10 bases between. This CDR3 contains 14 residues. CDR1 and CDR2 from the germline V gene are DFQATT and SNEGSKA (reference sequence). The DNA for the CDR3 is TGCAGTGCTAGAGCATTCAGGGAGAACACTGAAGCTTTCTTT. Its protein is CSARAFRENTEAFF.

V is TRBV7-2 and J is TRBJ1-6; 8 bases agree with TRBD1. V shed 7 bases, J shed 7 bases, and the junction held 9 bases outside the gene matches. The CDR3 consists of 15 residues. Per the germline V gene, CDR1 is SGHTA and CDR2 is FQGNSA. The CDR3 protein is CASNPRDRPNSPLHF. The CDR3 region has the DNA TGTGCCAGCAACCCCCGGGACAGGCCCAATTCACCCCTCCACTTT.

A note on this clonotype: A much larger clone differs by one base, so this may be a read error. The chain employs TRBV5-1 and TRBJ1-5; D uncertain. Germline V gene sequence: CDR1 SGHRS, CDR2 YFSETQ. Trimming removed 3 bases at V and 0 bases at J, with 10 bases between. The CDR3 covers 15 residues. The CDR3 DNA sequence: TGCGCCAGCAGCTCGGAGCCCAATAGCAATCAGCCCCAGCATTTT. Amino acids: CASSSEPNSNQPQHF.

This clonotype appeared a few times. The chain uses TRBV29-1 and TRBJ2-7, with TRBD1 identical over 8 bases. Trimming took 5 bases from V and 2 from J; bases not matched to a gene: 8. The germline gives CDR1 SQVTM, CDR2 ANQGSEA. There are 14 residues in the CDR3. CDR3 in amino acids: CSVMSDRAPYEQYF. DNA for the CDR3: TGCAGCGTTATGTCGGACAGGGCTCCCTACGAGCAGTACTTC.